This T cell receptor beta chain was identified in a study of T-cell reconstitution after alpha-beta-depleted transplantation in children listed by TCRdb under 2016. With regard to the full study: Using TCR repertoire profiling, the study followed T-cell immune reconstitution in a quantitative way in children after TCRalphabeta/CD19-depleted allogeneic hematopoietic cell transplantation. Summary of the overall study and its limitations: The high TCRbeta diversity at day 60 in some patients was ascribed to recipient T cells and intrathymic progenitors that had survived conditioning. Hyperexpanded clone frequencies declined over subsequent months; after one year, T-cell counts and TCRbeta diversity were mostly attributed to newly produced T cells. About two months after transplant, the apparently early recovery of alphabetaT-cell counts reportedly depended on just several hundred clones that had expanded rapidly and came from non-depleted graft cells.

The treatment or condition tag for this specimen amounts to: allogeneic hematopoietic cell transplantation with graft depleted of TCRalphabeta T cells and CD19 B cells. The children who served as transplant recipients had been given grafts of TCRalphabeta/CD19-depleted allogeneic hematopoietic cells. The CDR3 has 18 amino acids, counting the end cysteine and phenylalanine. The retained sequence is limited to the CDR3, 54 bases, with the frame set at the first base. From V the trimming removes 0 bases and from J it removes 4 bases, while the gene matches leave 12 bases of the junction unaccounted for. The protocol used for the library was PCR. The sequencing machine was an Illumina HiSeq 2500. Molecular barcoding was employed in the preparation of TCR libraries, with unique molecular identifiers being used to normalize TCRbeta repertoire quantification. The raw public reads went through TCRdb reprocessing: fastp at Q25, MiXCR clone calling, in-frame beta chains kept. Every CDR3 protein is listed once, alongside the most common genes and DNA of its rows. Within this sample are hundreds of thousands of distinct CDR3 sequences, with roughly 15% of them counted one time only. The biggest ten clones account for about 32% of the sample.

This clonotype came up a few times. Its antigen is not yet known. It has no much larger one-base neighbor in the sample; base qualities were not kept. The chain joins TRBV12-3 or TRBV12-4 to TRBJ2-3, with 8 junctional bases fitting TRBD2. The material was PBMCs, mostly from graft donor cells, obtained 360 days after TCRalphabeta/CD19-depleted stem cell transplant. The receptor was derived from a boy younger than two who had a stem cell transplant for Wiskott-Aldrich syndrome, so the T cells may come from the graft donor. The CDR3 has the sequence CASSLAGGSSGVADTQYF. The nucleotides are TGTGCCAGCAGTTTAGCGGGAGGGAGTAGCGGGGTTGCAGATACGCAGTATTTT.